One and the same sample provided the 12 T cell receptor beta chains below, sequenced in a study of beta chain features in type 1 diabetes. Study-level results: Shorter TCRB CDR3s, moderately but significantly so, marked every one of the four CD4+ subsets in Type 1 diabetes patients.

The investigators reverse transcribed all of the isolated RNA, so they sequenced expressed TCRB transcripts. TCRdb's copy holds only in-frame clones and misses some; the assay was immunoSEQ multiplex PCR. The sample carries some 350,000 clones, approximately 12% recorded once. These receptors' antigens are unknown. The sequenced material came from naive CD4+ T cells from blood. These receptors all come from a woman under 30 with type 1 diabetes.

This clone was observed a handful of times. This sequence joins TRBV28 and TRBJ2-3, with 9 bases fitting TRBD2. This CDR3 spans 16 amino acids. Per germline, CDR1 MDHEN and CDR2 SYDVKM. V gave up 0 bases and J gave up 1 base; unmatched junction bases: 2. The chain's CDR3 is CASSLWQREGTDTQYF. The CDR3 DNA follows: TGTGCCAGCAGTTTATGGCAGCGGGAGGGCACAGATACGCAGTATTTT. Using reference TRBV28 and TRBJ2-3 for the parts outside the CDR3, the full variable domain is DVKVTQSSRYLVKRTGEKVFLECVQDMDHENMFWYRQDPGLGLRLIYFSYDVKMKEKGDIPEGYSVSREKKERFSLILESASTNQTSMYLCASSLWQREGTDTQYFGPGTRLTVL.

CDR3 sequence reads: CASSLVGTLSYNEQFF. CDR3 DNA sequence: TGTGCCAGCAGCTTAGTTGGGACTCTTTCCTACAATGAGCAGTTCTTC. J is TRBJ2-1 and V is TRBV11-2; tentatively, D is TRBD2 (6 bases). V lost 1 base and J lost 1, with 11 bases in between. Germline-derived CDR1 and CDR2 are SGHAT and FQNNGV. This CDR3 has 16 residues.

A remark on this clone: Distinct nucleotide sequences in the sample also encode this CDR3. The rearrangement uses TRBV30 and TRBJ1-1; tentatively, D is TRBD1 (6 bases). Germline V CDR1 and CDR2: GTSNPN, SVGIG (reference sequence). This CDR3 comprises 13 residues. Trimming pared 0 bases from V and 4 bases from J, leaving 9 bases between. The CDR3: CAWSVRGGTEAFF. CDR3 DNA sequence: TGTGCCTGGAGTGTAAGGGGGGGCACTGAAGCTTTCTTT. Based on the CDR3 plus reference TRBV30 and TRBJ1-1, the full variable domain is SQTIHQWPATLVQPVGSPLSLECTVEGTSNPNLYWYRQAAGRGLQLLFYSVGIGQISSEVPQNLSASRPQDRQFILSSKKLLLSDSGFYLCAWSVRGGTEAFFGQGTRLTVV.

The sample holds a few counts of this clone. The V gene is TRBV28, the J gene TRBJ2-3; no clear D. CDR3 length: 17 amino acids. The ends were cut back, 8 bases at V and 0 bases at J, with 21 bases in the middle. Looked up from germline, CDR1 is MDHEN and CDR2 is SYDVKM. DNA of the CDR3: TGTGCCAGCGGGCTCATTTTCCTAAGAACTAGCACAGATACGCAGTATTTT. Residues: CASGLIFLRTSTDTQYF.

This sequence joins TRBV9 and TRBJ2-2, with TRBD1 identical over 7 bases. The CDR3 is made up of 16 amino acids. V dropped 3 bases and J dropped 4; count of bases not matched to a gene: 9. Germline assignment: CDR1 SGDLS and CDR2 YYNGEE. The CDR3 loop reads CASSAPGQTFTGELFF. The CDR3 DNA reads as TGTGCCAGCAGCGCGCCGGGACAGACCTTCACCGGGGAGCTGTTTTTT.

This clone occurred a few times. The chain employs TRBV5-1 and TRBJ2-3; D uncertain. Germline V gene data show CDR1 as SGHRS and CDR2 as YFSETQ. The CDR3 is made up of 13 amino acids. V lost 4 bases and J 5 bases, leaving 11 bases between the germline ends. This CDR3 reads CASSAKFGDTQYF. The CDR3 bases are TGCGCCAGCAGCGCAAAATTCGGAGATACGCAGTATTTT.

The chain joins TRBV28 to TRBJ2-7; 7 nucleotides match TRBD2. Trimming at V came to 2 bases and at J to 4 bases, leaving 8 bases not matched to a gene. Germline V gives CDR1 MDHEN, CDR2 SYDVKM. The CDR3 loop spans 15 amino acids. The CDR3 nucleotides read TGTGCCAGCAGTTTAGCCAGCGGGGTTTTTTACGAGCAGTACTTC. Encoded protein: CASSLASGVFYEQYF.

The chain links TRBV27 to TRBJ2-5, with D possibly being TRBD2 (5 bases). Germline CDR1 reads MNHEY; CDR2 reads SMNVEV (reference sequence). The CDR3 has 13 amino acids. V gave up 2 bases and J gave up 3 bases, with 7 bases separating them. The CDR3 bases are TGTGCCAGCAGTTTAACCGGGGAAGAGACCCAGTACTTC. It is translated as CASSLTGEETQYF.

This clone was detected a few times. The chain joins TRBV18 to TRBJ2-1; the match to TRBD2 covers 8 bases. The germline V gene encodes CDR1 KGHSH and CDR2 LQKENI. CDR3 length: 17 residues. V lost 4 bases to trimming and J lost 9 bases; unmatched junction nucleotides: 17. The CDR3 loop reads CASSRPTGGGPRSEQFF. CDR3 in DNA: TGTGCCAGCTCACGTCCCACCGGGGGGGGTCCCCGTAGTGAGCAGTTCTTC.

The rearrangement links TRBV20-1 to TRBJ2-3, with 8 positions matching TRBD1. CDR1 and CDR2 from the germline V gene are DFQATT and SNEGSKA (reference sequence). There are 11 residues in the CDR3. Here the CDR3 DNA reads TGCAGACAGGGGGGCACAGATACGCAGTATTTT. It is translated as CRQGGTDTQYF.

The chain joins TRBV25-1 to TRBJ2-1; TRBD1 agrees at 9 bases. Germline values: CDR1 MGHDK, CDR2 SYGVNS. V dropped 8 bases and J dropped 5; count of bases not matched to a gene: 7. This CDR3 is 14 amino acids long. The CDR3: CASRAGTGNNEQFF. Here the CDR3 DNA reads TGTGCCAGCCGGGCGGGGACAGGGAACAATGAGCAGTTCTTC.

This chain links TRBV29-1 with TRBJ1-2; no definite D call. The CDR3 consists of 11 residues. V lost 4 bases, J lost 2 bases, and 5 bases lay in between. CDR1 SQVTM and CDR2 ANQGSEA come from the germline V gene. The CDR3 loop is CSVGQNYGYTF. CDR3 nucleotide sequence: TGCAGCGTTGGGCAGAACTATGGCTACACCTTC. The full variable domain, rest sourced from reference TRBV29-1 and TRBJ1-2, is SAVISQKPSRDICQRGTSLTIQCQVDSQVTMMFWYRQQPGQSLTLIATANQGSEATYESGFVIDKFPISRPNLTFSTLTVSNMSPEDSSIYLCSVGQNYGYTFGSGTRLTVV.